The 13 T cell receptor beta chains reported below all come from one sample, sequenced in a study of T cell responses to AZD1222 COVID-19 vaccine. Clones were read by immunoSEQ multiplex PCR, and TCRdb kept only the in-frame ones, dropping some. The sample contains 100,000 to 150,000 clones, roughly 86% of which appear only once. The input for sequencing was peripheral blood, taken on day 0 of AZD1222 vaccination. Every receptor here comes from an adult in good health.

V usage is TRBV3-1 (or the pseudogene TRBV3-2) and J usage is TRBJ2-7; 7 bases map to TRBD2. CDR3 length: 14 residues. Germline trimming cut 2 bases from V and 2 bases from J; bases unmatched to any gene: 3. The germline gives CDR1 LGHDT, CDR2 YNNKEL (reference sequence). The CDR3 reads CASSQWSGTYEQYF. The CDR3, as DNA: TGTGCCAGCAGCCAATGGAGCGGGACCTACGAGCAGTACTTC.

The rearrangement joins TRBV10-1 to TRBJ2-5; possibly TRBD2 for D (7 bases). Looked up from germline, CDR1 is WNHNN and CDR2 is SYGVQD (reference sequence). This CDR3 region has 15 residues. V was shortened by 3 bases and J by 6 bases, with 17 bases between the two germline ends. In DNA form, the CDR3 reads TGCGCCAGCAGTGATTCGGCGGGGGCCGTCCAGACCCAGTACTTC. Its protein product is CASSDSAGAVQTQYF.

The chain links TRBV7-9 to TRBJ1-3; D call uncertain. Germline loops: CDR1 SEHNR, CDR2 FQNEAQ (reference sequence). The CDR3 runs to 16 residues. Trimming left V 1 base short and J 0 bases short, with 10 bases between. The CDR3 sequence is CASSLVGVGSGNTIYF. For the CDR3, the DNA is TGTGCCAGCAGCTTAGTCGGGGTAGGCTCTGGAAACACCATATATTTT.

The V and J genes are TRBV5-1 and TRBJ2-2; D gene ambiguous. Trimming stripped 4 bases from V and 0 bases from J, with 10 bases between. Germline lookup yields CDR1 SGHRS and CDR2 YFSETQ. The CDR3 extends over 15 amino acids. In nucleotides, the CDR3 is TGCGCCAGCAGCAACCCCTCGGCGAACACCGGGGAGCTGTTTTTT. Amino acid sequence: CASSNPSANTGELFF.

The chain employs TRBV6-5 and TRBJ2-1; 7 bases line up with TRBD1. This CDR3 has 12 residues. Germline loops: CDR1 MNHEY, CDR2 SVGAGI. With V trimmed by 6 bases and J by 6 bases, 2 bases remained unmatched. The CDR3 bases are TGTGCCAGCAGCCGACAGGGCAATGAGCAGTTCTTC. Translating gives CASSRQGNEQFF.

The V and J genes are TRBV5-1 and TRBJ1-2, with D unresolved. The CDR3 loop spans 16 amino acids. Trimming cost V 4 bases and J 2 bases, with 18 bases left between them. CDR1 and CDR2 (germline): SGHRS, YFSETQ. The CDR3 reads CASSDRIETVNYGYTF. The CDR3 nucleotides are TGCGCCAGCAGCGACCGGATCGAGACGGTGAACTATGGCTACACCTTC.

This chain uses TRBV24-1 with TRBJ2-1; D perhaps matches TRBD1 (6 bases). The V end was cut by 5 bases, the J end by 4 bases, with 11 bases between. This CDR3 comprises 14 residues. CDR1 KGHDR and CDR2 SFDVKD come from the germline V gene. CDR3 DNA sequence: TGTGCCACCAGTGCGGGACACTCATACAATGAGCAGTTCTTC. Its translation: CATSAGHSYNEQFF.

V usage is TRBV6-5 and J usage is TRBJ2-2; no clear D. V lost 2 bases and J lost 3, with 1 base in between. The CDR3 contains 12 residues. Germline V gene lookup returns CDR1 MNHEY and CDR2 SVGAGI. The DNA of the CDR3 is TGTGCCAGCAGTTACCACACCGGGGAGCTGTTTTTT. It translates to CASSYHTGELFF.

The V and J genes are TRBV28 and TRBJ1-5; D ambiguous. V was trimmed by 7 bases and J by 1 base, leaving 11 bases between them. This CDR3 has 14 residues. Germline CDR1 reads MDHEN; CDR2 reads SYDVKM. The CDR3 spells CASTRGDSNQPQHF. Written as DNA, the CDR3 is TGTGCCAGCACCCGGGGTGACAGCAATCAGCCCCAGCATTTT.

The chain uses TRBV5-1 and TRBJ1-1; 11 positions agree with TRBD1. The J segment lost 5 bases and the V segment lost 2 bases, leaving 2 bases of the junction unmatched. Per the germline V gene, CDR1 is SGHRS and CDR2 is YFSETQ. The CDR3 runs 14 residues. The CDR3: CASSFGTGGTEAFF. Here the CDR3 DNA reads TGCGCCAGCAGCTTTGGGACAGGGGGAACTGAAGCTTTCTTT.

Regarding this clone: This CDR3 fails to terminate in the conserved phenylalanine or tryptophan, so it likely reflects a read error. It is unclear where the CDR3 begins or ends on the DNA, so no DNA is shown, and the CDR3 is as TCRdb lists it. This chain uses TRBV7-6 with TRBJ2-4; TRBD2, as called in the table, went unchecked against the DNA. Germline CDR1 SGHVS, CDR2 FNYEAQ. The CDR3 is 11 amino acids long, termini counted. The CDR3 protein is CASSLAGGALS.

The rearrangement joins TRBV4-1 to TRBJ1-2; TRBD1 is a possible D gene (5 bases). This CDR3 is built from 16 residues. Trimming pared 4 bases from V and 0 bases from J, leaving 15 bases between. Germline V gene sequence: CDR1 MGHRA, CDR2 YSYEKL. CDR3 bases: TGCGCCAGCAGCCTTAAGCGAACAGGAACTAACTATGGCTACACCTTC. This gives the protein CASSLKRTGTNYGYTF.

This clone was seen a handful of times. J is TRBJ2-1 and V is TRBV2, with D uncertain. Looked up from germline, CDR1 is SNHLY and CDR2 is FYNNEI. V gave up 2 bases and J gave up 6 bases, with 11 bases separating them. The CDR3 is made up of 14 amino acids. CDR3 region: CASSESSAINEQFF. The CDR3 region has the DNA TGTGCCAGCAGTGAATCCAGCGCAATCAATGAGCAGTTCTTC. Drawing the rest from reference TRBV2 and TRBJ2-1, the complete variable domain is EPEVTQTPSHQVTQMGQEVILRCVPISNHLYFYWYRQILGQKVEFLVSFYNNEISEKSEIFDDQFSVERPDGSNFTLKIRSTKLEDSAMYFCASSESSAINEQFFGPGTRLTVL.